The 29 T cell receptor beta chains presented below share a single source sample, sequenced in a study of blood T cell repertoires in COVID-19. Repertoires were generated with immunoSEQ multiplex PCR, while TCRdb's copy carries only in-frame clones and drops some. The data hold roughly 180,000 clones, with 86% observed a single time. Input material: peripheral blood. These receptors were taken from a man aged 55 to 70 with acute or convalescent COVID-19.

The chain has TRBV21-1 and TRBJ1-5; whether TRBD1, the table's D call, matches the DNA was not checked. TRBV21-1 is tagged as a pseudogene. This CDR3 is built from 23 residues. The CDR3 loop reads CASSKVKGWGPRVDRGSHQPQHF. The CDR3 DNA is TGTGCCAGCAGCAAAGTAAAGGGCTGGGGGCCGAGGGTAGACAGGGGATCCCATCAGCCCCAGCATTTT.

V usage is TRBV6-5 and J usage is TRBJ2-2, with no clear D. CDR1 is MNHEY, CDR2 SVGAGI, per germline. V lost 8 bases to trimming and J lost 6 bases, with 16 bases between them. The CDR3 length is 14 residues. The CDR3 DNA reads as TGTGCCAGCGCGATGCTAGTTCGGGCCGGGGAGCTGTTTTTT. This codes for CASAMLVRAGELFF.

V is TRBV11-1 and J is TRBJ2-5, with D unresolved. V lost 5 bases and J lost 4, with 11 bases in between. This CDR3 is 13 amino acids long. Germline assignment: CDR1 SGHAT and CDR2 FQDESV (reference sequence). The CDR3 loop reads CASSPSWLETQYF. Here the CDR3 DNA reads TGTGCCAGCAGCCCGTCATGGCTAGAGACCCAGTACTTC.

The V gene is TRBV18, the J gene TRBJ2-3, with TRBD2 matching over 13 bases. The CDR3 has 15 residues. Looked up from germline, CDR1 is KGHSH and CDR2 is LQKENI. J was trimmed by 4 bases and V by 6 bases; bases with no gene match: 4. The CDR3 sequence is CASSGTSGNADTQYF. Written as DNA, the CDR3 is TGTGCCAGCTCCGGGACTAGCGGGAACGCAGATACGCAGTATTTT.

This chain joins TRBV5-1 and TRBJ2-5; the match to TRBD2 covers 7 bases. From germline, CDR1 is SGHRS and CDR2 YFSETQ. V lost 3 bases, J lost 4 bases, and 3 bases stayed unmatched. There are 13 residues in the CDR3. The CDR3 DNA reads TGCGCCAGCAGCTGGGGGGGAGGAGAGACCCAGTACTTC. Its protein product is CASSWGGGETQYF.

Written as DNA, the CDR3 is TGTGCCAGCAGTACAGGAGCTTACGTCGAGGAGCAGTTCTTC. It yields the protein CASSTGAYVEEQFF. The V and J genes are TRBV2 and TRBJ2-1; a possible D gene is TRBD1 (5 bases). The CDR3 spans 14 residues. Trimming left V 5 bases short and J 10 bases short, with 18 bases between. Per germline, CDR1 SNHLY and CDR2 FYNNEI. Looking up the rest from reference TRBV2 and TRBJ2-1 gives the full variable domain: EPEVTQTPSHQVTQMGQEVILRCVPISNHLYFYWYRQILGQKVEFLVSFYNNEISEKSEIFDDQFSVERPDGSNFTLKIRSTKLEDSAMYFCASSTGAYVEEQFFGPGTRLTVL.

This clone came up once. The rearrangement uses TRBV28 and TRBJ2-7; tentative D call: TRBD1 (6 bases). Germline lookup yields CDR1 MDHEN and CDR2 SYDVKM. The CDR3 is 14 residues long. V gave up 6 bases and J gave up 6 bases, with 18 bases separating them. The CDR3 region has the DNA TGTGCCAGCAGGACGACAGGAAGTCTCAGCGAGCAGTACTTC. Its protein product is CASRTTGSLSEQYF.

The chain has TRBV7-3 and TRBJ1-1; 7 nucleotides agree with TRBD1. The length of the CDR3 is 14 residues. Losses at the gene ends were 5 bases for V and 2 bases for J; bases not matched to a gene: 5. Germline V gene data show CDR1 as SGHTA and CDR2 as FQGTGA. The CDR3 protein is CASSLRDRNTEAFF. The CDR3 nucleotides read TGTGCCAGCAGCCTCCGGGACAGAAACACTGAAGCTTTCTTT.

The chain recombines TRBV7-9 with TRBJ1-2, with TRBD1 identical over 7 bases. The CDR3 spans 14 residues. Germline CDR1 reads SEHNR; CDR2 reads FQNEAQ (reference sequence). J lost 4 bases, V lost 5 bases, and 7 bases had no gene match. CDR3 sequence reads: CASSTQGTGYGYTF. CDR3 nucleotides: TGTGCCAGCAGCACACAGGGGACCGGCTATGGCTACACCTTC.

The V gene is TRBV25-1, the J gene TRBJ2-7; 7 nucleotides line up with TRBD1. The CDR3 contains 13 residues. With V trimmed by 8 bases and J by 6 bases, 10 bases remained unmatched. The germline gives CDR1 MGHDK, CDR2 SYGVNS. DNA for the CDR3: TGTGCCAGCGAAAGACAGGGTTTGGGCGAGCAGTACTTC. Protein product: CASERQGLGEQYF.

The CDR3 DNA reads as TGTGCCAGCAGCCCTGCGGAGAGCGGGAGGGTACAAGAGACCCAGTACTTC. It codes for CASSPAESGRVQETQYF. The rearrangement joins TRBV3-1 (or the pseudogene TRBV3-2) to TRBJ2-5, with 10 bases matching TRBD2. Germline V lookup: CDR1 LGHDT, CDR2 YNNKEL (reference sequence). The CDR3 sequence is 17 residues long. Trimming at V came to 4 bases and at J to 2 bases, leaving 10 bases not matched to a gene.

The CDR3 here is CASKTGGVPLLKTGELFF. In DNA form, the CDR3 reads TGTGCCAGCAAAACAGGGGGCGTCCCTCTTTTGAAGACCGGGGAGCTGTTTTTT. The chain carries TRBV28 and TRBJ2-2; 9 nucleotides match TRBD1. The length of the CDR3 is 18 residues. Per the germline V gene, CDR1 is MDHEN and CDR2 is SYDVKM. V dropped 7 bases and J dropped 5; count of bases not matched to a gene: 17.

This clone was counted a single time. V and J are TRBV19 and TRBJ1-5; no clear D. With 5 bases removed from V and 4 bases from J, the gap between germline ends came to 15 bases. The CDR3 spans 15 residues. Germline V gene lookup returns CDR1 LNHDA and CDR2 SQIVND (reference sequence). The CDR3 sequence is CASSELRSGNQPQHF. The CDR3 region has the DNA TGTGCCAGTAGTGAACTTAGATCGGGGAATCAGCCCCAGCATTTT. The full variable domain, its missing parts supplied by reference TRBV19 and TRBJ1-5, is DGGITQSPKYLFRKEGQNVTLSCEQNLNHDAMYWYRQDPGQGLRLIYYSQIVNDFQKGDIAEGYSVSREKKESFPLTVTSAQKNPTAFYLCASSELRSGNQPQHFGDGTRLSIL.

The gene calls are TRBV7-9 and TRBJ1-1; TRBD1 aligns across 7 bases. The CDR3 contains 14 residues. Germline V gene lookup returns CDR1 SEHNR and CDR2 FQNEAQ (reference sequence). The V segment lost 5 bases and the J segment 7 bases; nucleotides outside the gene matches: 10. For the CDR3, the DNA is TGTGCCAGCAGCCCAAGGGACAGCGCCTATGAAGCTTTCTTT. Translated, it gives CASSPRDSAYEAFF.

This sequence joins TRBV20-1 and TRBJ1-5; D uncertain. The germline V and J ends were trimmed by 3 bases and 0 bases, with 9 bases remaining between them. The CDR3 is 14 amino acids. The germline V gene encodes CDR1 DFQATT and CDR2 SNEGSKA (reference sequence). As DNA, the CDR3 is TGCAGTGCTAGTGTCGGGAATAGCAATCAGCCCCAGCATTTT. It specifies CSASVGNSNQPQHF.

The J gene is TRBJ1-1, the V gene TRBV7-3, with D perhaps matching TRBD1 (5 bases). V shed 2 bases and J shed 0 bases, with 7 bases lying between them. Germline V CDR1 and CDR2: SGHTA, FQGTGA. CDR3 size: 14 residues. CDR3 sequence reads: CASSLSGVNTEAFF. The CDR3 DNA follows: TGTGCCAGCAGCTTATCGGGGGTGAACACTGAAGCTTTCTTT.

V usage is TRBV2 and J usage is TRBJ1-4; 10 nucleotides align to TRBD1. The CDR3 loop spans 14 amino acids. V shed 5 bases and J 8 bases; nucleotides not matched to a gene: 5. The germline V gene encodes CDR1 SNHLY and CDR2 FYNNEI. DNA of the CDR3: TGTGCCAGCAGTCCAGACAGGGGGCGCGAAAAACTGTTTTTT. This translates into CASSPDRGREKLFF.

The chain combines TRBV2 with TRBJ2-6; 9 bases map to TRBD1. Germline assignment: CDR1 SNHLY and CDR2 FYNNEI. The ends lost 6 bases at V and 2 bases at J; junction bases unmatched: 2. This CDR3 is 15 amino acids long. CDR3 nucleotides: TGTGCCAGCAGGCGGGACAGGGCTGGGGCCAACGTCCTGACTTTC. This gives the protein CASRRDRAGANVLTF.

The CDR3 nucleotides are TGTGCCAGCAGCTCAGCCCCCGGGACAGGGCAGTACGAGCAGTACTTC. Translated: CASSSAPGTGQYEQYF. V and J are TRBV3-1 (or the pseudogene TRBV3-2) and TRBJ2-7, with 9 bases fitting TRBD1. The J segment lost 4 bases and the V segment lost 5 bases, leaving 12 bases of the junction unmatched. The CDR3 covers 16 residues. CDR1 LGHDT and CDR2 YNNKEL come from the germline V gene (reference sequence).

Regarding this clone: Other DNA variants within this sample encode the same CDR3. The chain is built from TRBV20-1 and TRBJ1-2; D is unclear. There are 11 residues in the CDR3. Trimming pared 6 bases from V and 4 bases from J, leaving 9 bases between. Per the germline V gene, CDR1 is DFQATT and CDR2 is SNEGSKA (reference sequence). CDR3 residues: CSAQSSYGYTF. The CDR3 DNA reads as TGCAGTGCCCAGTCCTCCTATGGCTACACCTTC.

This chain's CDR3 is CASSLGLAGYGELFF. The CDR3 region has the DNA TGCGCCAGCAGCCTGGGACTAGCGGGATACGGGGAGCTGTTTTTT. This chain links TRBV5-1 with TRBJ2-2, with 13 positions matching TRBD2. CDR3 length: 15 residues. In germline, CDR1 is SGHRS, CDR2 YFSETQ. The trim removed 4 bases at V and 7 bases at J, leaving 4 bases unmatched.

The J gene is TRBJ1-1, the V gene TRBV2; the match to TRBD1 covers 8 bases. This CDR3 spans 16 amino acids. CDR1 SNHLY and CDR2 FYNNEI come from the germline V gene. J was trimmed by 2 bases and V by 6 bases; bases with no gene match: 11. CDR3 loop: CASRASPGQANTEAFF. CDR3 coding DNA: TGTGCCAGCAGAGCCAGTCCGGGACAGGCAAACACTGAAGCTTTCTTT.

This clone was seen more than once but under ten times. Other DNA sequences from this sample encode an identical CDR3 as well. V gene TRBV6-5 combines with J gene TRBJ2-2, with TRBD1 identical over 9 bases. CDR1 and CDR2 from the germline V gene are MNHEY and SVGAGI. The ends lost 5 bases at V and 0 bases at J; junction bases unmatched: 1. This CDR3 has 15 residues. CDR3 region: CASSRQGANTGELFF. Written as DNA, the CDR3 is TGTGCCAGCAGTCGACAGGGGGCGAACACCGGGGAGCTGTTTTTT.

The chain recombines TRBV5-4 with TRBJ1-1; no clear D. The germline V gene encodes CDR1 SGHNT and CDR2 YYREEE (reference sequence). V lost 2 bases and J 0 bases, leaving 11 bases between the germline ends. This CDR3 contains 15 residues. CDR3 sequence: CASSFAGGMNTEAFF. For the CDR3, the DNA is TGTGCCAGCAGCTTTGCGGGCGGGATGAACACTGAAGCTTTCTTT.

This sequence joins TRBV28 and TRBJ2-7; 12 nucleotides align to TRBD1. V shed 7 bases and J 6 bases; nucleotides not matched to a gene: 10. This CDR3 comprises 15 residues. Germline V gene data show CDR1 as MDHEN and CDR2 as SYDVKM. CDR3 in amino acids: CASTPIGTGGIEQYF. The CDR3, as DNA: TGTGCCAGCACCCCGATTGGGACAGGGGGCATCGAGCAGTACTTC.

This clone was seen only once. The chain is built from TRBV11-2 and TRBJ2-1; 8 nucleotides line up with TRBD2. The CDR3 runs 14 residues. CDR1 is SGHAT, CDR2 FQNNGV, per germline. The V and J ends lost 7 bases and 10 bases, in that order; junction bases with no gene match: 12. CDR3 region: CASTSTSGVGEQFF. CDR3 in DNA: TGTGCCAGCACCTCTACTAGCGGAGTAGGAGAGCAGTTCTTC.

This rearrangement joins TRBV4-1 to TRBJ1-2, with TRBD1 matching over 10 bases. The V gene's germline CDR1 is MGHRA and CDR2 YSYEKL. This CDR3 spans 15 amino acids. V was clipped by 4 bases and J by 3 bases; unmatched bases: 5. CDR3 protein: CASSLGQGNDYGYTF. The DNA for the CDR3 is TGCGCCAGCAGCCTGGGACAGGGGAATGACTATGGCTACACCTTC.

V and J are TRBV16 and TRBJ1-6; D is perhaps TRBD1 (6 bases). This CDR3 region has 15 residues. CDR1 is KGHSY and CDR2 is FQNENV in the germline V gene. V gave up 6 bases and J gave up 7 bases, with 16 bases separating them. CDR3 sequence: CASRLMTGLNSPLHF. The CDR3 coding sequence is TGTGCCAGCAGGCTGATGACAGGTCTAAATTCACCCCTCCACTTT.

J is TRBJ1-2 and V is TRBV9, with D possibly being TRBD1 (6 bases). V lost 3 bases to trimming and J lost 6 bases, with 21 bases between them. Germline CDR1 and CDR2: SGDLS and YYNGEE. The CDR3 contains 16 residues. The CDR3: CASSGRAPGGGDGYTF. CDR3 in DNA: TGTGCCAGCAGCGGACGAGCACCGGGAGGGGGGGATGGCTACACCTTC.